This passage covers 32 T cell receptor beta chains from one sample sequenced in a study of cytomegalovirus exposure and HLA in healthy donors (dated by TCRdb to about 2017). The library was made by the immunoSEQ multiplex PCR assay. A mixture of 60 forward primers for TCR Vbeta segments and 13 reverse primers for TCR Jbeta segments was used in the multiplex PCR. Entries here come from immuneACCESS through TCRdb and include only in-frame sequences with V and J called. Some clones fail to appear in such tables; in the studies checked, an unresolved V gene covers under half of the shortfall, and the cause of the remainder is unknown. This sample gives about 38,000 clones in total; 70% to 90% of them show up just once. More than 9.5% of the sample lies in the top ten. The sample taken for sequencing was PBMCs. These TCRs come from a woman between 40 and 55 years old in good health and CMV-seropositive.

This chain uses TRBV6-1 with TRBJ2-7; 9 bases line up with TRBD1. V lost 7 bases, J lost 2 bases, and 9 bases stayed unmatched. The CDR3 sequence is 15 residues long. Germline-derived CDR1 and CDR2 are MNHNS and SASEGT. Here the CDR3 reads CASTLTTGGTYEQYF. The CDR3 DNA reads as TGTGCCAGCACTCTTACGACAGGGGGGACCTACGAGCAGTACTTC.

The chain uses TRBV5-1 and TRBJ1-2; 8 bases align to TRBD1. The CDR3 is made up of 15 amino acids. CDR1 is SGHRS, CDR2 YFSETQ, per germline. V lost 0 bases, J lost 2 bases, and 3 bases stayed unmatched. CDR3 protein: CASSLEGTGNYGYTF. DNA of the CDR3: TGCGCCAGCAGCTTGGAGGGGACAGGAAACTATGGCTACACCTTC.

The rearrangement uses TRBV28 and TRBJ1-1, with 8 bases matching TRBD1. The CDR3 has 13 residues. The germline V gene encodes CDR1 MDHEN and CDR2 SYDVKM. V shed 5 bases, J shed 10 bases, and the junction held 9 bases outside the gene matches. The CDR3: CASSPGTGWVAFF. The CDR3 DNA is TGTGCCAGCAGTCCGGGGACAGGATGGGTAGCTTTCTTT.

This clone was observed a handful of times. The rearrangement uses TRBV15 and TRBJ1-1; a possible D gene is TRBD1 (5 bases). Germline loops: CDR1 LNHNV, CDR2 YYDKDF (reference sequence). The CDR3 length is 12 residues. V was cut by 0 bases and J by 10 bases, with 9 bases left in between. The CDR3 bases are TGTGCCACCAGCAGAGATCGGGGGGGAGCTTTCTTT. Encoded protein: CATSRDRGGAFF. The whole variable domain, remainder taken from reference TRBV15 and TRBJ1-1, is DAMVIQNPRYQVTQFGKPVTLSCSQTLNHNVMYWYQQKSSQAPKLLFHYYDKDFNNEADTPDNFQSRRPNTSFCFLDIRSPGLGDTAMYLCATSRDRGGAFFGQGTRLTVV.

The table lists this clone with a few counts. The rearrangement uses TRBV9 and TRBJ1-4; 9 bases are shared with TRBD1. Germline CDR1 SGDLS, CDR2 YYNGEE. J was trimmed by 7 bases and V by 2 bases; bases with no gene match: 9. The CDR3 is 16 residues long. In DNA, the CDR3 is TGTGCCAGCAGCGTCCACCGGGACAGGGAAGGTGAAAAACTGTTTTTT. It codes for CASSVHRDREGEKLFF.

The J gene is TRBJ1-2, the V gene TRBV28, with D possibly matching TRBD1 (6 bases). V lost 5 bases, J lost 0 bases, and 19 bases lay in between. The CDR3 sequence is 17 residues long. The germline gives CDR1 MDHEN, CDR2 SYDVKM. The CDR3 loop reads CASSTTRPTGANYGYTF. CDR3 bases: TGTGCCAGCAGTACAACTCGCCCGACAGGAGCTAACTATGGCTACACCTTC.

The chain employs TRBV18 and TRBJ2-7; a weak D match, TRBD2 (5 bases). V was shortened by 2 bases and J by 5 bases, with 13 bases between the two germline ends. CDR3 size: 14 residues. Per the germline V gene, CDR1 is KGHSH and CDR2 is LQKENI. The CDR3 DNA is TGTGCCAGCTCACCAGCCCTCGGGGTCCACGAGCAGTACTTC. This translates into CASSPALGVHEQYF.

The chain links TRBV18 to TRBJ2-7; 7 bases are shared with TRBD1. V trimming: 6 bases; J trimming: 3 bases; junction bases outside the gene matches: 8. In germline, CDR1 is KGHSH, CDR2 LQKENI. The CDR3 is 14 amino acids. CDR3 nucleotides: TGTGCCAGCTCGCTAGGGACAGCAAGCTACGAGCAGTACTTC. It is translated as CASSLGTASYEQYF.

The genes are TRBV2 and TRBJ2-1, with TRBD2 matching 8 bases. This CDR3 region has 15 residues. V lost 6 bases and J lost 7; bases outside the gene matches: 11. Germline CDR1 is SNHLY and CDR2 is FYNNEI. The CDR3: CASRLRGGEWNEQFF. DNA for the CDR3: TGTGCCAGCAGACTCCGGGGGGGGGAATGGAATGAGCAGTTCTTC.

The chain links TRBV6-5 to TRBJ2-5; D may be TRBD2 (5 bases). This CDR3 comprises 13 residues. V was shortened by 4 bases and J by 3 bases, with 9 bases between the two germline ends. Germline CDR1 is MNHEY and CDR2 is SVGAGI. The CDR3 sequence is CASSWRAEETQYF. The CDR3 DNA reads TGTGCCAGCAGTTGGCGGGCAGAAGAGACCCAGTACTTC.

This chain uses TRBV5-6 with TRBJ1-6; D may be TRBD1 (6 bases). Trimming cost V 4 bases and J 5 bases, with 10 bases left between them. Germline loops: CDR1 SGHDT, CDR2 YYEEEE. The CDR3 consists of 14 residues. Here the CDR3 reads CASSPGQHNSPLHF. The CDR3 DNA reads TGTGCCAGCAGCCCCGGACAGCATAATTCACCCCTCCACTTT.

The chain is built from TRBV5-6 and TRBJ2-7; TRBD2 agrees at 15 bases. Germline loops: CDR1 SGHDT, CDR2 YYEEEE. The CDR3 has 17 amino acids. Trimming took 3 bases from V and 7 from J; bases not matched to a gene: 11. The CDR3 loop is CASSWGLAGGAPREQYF. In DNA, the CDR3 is TGTGCCAGCAGCTGGGGACTAGCGGGGGGCGCCCCCCGGGAGCAGTACTTC.

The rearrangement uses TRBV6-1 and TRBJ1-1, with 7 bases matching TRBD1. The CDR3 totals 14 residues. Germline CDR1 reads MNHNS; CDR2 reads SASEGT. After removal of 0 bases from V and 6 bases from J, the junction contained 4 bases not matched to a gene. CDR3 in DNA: TGTGCCAGCAGTGAAGCAGGGACAGTCGCTGAAGCTTTCTTT. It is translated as CASSEAGTVAEAFF.

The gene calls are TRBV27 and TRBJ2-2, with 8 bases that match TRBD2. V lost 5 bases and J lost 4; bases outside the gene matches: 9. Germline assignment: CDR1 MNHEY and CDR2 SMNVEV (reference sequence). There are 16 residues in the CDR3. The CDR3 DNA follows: TGTGCCAGCAGTCTAGGACTAGCCGGAGGCACCGGGGAGCTGTTTTTT. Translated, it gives CASSLGLAGGTGELFF.

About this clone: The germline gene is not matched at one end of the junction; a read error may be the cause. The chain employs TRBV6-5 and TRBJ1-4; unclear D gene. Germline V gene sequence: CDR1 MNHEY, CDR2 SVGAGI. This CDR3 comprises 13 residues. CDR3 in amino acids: CAGSYSVREKLFF. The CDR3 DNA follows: TGTGCCGGCAGTTACTCAGTCCGGGAAAAACTGTTTTTT.

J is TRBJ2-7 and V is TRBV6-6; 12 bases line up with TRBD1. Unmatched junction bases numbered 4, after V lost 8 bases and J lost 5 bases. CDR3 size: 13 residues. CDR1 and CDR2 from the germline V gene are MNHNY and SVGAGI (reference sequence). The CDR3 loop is CASSGQGAHEQYF. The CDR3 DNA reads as TGTGCCAGCTCGGGACAGGGGGCCCACGAGCAGTACTTC.

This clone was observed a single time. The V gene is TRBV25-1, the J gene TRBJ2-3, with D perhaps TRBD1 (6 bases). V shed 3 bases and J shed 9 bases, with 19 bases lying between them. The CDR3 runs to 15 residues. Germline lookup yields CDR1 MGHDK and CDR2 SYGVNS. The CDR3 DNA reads TGTGCCAGCAGTGAGATTGGCTCCGGACAGCGGACGCAGTATTTT. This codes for CASSEIGSGQRTQYF.

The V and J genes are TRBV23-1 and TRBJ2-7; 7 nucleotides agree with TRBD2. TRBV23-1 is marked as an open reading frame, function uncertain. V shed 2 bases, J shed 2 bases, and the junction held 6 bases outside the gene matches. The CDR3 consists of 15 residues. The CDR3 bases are TGCGCCAGCAGTCAAGGGAGGGCGACACCCTACGAGCAGTACTTC. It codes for CASSQGRATPYEQYF.

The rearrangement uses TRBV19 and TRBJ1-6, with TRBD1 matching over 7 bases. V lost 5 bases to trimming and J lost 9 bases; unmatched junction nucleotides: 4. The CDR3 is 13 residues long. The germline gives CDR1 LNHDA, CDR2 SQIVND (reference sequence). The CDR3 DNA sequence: TGTGCCAGTAGTTCCGACAGGGTTTCACCCCTCCACTTT. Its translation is CASSSDRVSPLHF.

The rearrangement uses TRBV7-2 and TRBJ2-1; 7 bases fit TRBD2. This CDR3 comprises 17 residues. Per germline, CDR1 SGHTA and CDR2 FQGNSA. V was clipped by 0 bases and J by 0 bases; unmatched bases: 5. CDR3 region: CASSLAPGGSSYNEQFF. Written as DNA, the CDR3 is TGTGCCAGCAGCTTAGCGCCTGGCGGGAGCTCCTACAATGAGCAGTTCTTC.

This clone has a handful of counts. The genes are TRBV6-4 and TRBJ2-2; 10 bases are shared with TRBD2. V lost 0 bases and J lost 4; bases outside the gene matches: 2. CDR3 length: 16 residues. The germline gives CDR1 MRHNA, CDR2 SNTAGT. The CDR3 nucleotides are TGTGCCAGCAGTGACTCAGCGGGGGGGCCCACCGGGGAGCTGTTTTTT. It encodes CASSDSAGGPTGELFF.

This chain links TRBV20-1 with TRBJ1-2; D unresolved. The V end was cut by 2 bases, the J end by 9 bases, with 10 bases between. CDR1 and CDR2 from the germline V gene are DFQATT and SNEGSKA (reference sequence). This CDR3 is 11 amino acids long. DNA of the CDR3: TGCAGTGCTAGATTTCCCGTAAGCTACACCTTC. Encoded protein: CSARFPVSYTF.

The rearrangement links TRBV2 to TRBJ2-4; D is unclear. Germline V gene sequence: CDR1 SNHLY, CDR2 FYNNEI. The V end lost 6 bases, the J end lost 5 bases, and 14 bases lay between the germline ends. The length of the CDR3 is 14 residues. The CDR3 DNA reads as TGTGCCAGCAGACCGTCTAGGCGTGAAAACATTCAGTACTTC. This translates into CASRPSRRENIQYF.

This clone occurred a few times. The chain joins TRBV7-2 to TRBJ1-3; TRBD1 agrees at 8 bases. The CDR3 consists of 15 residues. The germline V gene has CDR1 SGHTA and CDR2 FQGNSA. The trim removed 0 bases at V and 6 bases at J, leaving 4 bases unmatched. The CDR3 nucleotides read TGTGCCAGCAGCTTAGCCGGACAGGGCCTAAACACCATATATTTT. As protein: CASSLAGQGLNTIYF.

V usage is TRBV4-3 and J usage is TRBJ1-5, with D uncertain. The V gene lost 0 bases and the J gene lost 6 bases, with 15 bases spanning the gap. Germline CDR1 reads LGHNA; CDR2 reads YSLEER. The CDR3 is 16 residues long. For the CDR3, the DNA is TGCGCCAGCAGCCAAGATCTTAGGAGGGTCCCTCAGCCCCAGCATTTT. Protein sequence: CASSQDLRRVPQPQHF.

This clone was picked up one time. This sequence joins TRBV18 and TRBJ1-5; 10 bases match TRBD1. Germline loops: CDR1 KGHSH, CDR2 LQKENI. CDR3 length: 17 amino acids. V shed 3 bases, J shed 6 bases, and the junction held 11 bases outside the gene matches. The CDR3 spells CASSPGQGTHRGQPQHF. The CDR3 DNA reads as TGTGCCAGCTCACCGGGACAGGGGACACATAGGGGTCAGCCCCAGCATTTT.

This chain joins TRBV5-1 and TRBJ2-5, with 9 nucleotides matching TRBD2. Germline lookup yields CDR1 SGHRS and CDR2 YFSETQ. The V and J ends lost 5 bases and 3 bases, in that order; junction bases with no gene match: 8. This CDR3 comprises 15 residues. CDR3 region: CASRRGGGVEETQYF. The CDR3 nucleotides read TGCGCCAGCAGGCGGGGGGGTGGGGTCGAAGAGACCCAGTACTTC. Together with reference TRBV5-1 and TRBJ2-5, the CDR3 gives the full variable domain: KAGVTQTPRYLIKTRGQQVTLSCSPISGHRSVSWYQQTPGQGLQFLFEYFSETQRNKGNFPGRFSGRQFSNSRSEMNVSTLELGDSALYLCASRRGGGVEETQYFGPGTRLLVL.

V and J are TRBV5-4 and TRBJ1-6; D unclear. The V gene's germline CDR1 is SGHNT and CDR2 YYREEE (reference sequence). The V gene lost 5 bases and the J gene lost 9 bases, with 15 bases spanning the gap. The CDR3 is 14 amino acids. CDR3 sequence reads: CASSSPGVTSPLHF. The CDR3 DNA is TGTGCCAGCAGTTCTCCGGGAGTGACTTCACCCCTCCACTTT.

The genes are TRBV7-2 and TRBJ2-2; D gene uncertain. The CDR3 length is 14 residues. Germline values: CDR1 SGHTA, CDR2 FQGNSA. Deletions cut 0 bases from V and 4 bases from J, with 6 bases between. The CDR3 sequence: CASSLAYLTGELFF. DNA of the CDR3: TGTGCCAGCAGCTTAGCCTATCTCACCGGGGAGCTGTTTTTT. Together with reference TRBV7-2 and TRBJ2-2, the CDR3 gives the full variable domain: GAGVSQSPSNKVTEKGKDVELRCDPISGHTALYWYRQSLGQGLEFLIYFQGNSAPDKSGLPSDRFSAERTGGSVSTLTIQRTQQEDSAVYLCASSLAYLTGELFFGEGSRLTVL.

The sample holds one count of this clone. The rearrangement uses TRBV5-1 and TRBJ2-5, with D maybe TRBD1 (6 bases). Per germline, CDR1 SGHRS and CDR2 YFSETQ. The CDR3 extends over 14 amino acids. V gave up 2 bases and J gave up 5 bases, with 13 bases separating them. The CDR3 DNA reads TGCGCCAGCAGCTTAGGCACAGGGCGGGAGACCCAGTACTTC. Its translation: CASSLGTGRETQYF.

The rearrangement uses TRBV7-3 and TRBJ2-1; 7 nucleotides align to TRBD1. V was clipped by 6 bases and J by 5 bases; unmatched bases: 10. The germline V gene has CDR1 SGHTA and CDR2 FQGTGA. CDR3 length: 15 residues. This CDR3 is CASSPWTGRDNEQFF. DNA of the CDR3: TGTGCCAGCAGTCCCTGGACAGGCCGAGACAATGAGCAGTTCTTC.

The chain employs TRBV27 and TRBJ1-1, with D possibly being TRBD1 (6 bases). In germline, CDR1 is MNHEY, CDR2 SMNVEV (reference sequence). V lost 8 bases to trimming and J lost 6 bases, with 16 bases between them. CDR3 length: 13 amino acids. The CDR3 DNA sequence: TGTGCCAGCGGCAGGTGGGCAGGGGCTGAAGCTTTCTTT. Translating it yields CASGRWAGAEAFF.